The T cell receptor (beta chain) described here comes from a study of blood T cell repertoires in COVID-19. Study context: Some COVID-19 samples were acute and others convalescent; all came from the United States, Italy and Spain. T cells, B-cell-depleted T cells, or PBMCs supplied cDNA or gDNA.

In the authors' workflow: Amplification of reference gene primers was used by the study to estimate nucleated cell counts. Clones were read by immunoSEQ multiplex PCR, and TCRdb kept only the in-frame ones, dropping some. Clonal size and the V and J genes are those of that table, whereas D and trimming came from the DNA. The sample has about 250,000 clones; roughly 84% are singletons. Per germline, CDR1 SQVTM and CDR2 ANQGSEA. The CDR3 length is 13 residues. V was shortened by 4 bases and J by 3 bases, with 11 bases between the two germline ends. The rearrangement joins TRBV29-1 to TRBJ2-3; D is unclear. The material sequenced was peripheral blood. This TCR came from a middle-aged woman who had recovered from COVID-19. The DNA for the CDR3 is TGCAGCGTTGTGAACAGTTTTACAGATACGCAGTATTTT. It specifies CSVVNSFTDTQYF.